Listed below are T cell receptor beta chains from one sample, sequenced in a study of Ad26.COV2.S vaccination and SARS-CoV-2 variants. Assay: immunoSEQ multiplex PCR; the TCRdb copy retains only in-frame clones and omits some. The sample has about 410,000 clones, 80% to 95% seen once. The starting material was peripheral blood, obtained in a trial of Ad26.COV2.S vaccine versus placebo. Receptors were obtained from a person aged 18-60 years who received the Ad26.COV2.S COVID-19 vaccine or a placebo. Both conserved end residues are part of each CDR3.

v_call | cdr3_aa
TRBV7-9 | CASSLPGQGLNTEAFF
TRBV19 | CASSIWPGQAYNEQFF
TRBV7-9 | CASSKTGTGSSYNEQFF
TRBV3-1/TRBV3-2 | CASSLDRLVIYNEQFF
TRBV11-2 | CASSLAGVSYNSPLHF
TRBV5-1 | CASSLGHKNTGELFF
TRBV5-1 | CASSLAPGRAQETQYF
TRBV13 | CASSLGFNYNSPLHF
TRBV7-2 | CASSSQRRGGGRGYTF
TRBV30 | CAWSSLRDRGTGELFF
TRBV19 | CASSDWGAAETQYF
TRBV5-4 | CASSLRGNRGNTEAFF
TRBV5-1 | CASSLEGPVNGYTF
TRBV4-1 | CASSQEEKLFF
TRBV19 | CASRKGDNRWVTEAFF
TRBV30 | CAWSTGNNQPQHF
TRBV5-1 | CASSSSREISPYEQYF
TRBV9 | CASSVDEVSYGYTF
TRBV14 | CASSRGLYNEQFF
TRBV19 | CASSWTGGYGYTF
TRBV4-1 | CASRETGGFEKLFF
TRBV21-1 | CASRRGKNIQYF
TRBV12-3/TRBV12-4 | CASSLARAETQYF
TRBV19 | CASSIEPSGGVNEQFF
TRBV2 | CASSGPGDSGNTIYF
TRBV5-1 | CASSVGQGQFGYGYTF
TRBV27 | CASGTSGGAYNEQFF
TRBV6-1 | CASSAPSGGALSYVEQYF
TRBV5-1 | CASSLATMNTEAFF
TRBV5-1 | CASSFQGDYGYTF
TRBV6-4 | CASSPLARSSYNEQFF
TRBV4-3 | CASSQNERGSYGYTF
TRBV25-1 | CASSGGGEQYF
TRBV4-3 | CASSQDPTPRGVYVTNEKLFF
TRBV7-2 | CASSSIDRGAGYTF
TRBV4-3 | CASSQDRQIHRWELFF
TRBV5-1 | CASSFLVLGDSPLHF
TRBV18 | CASHRYRGSRETQYF
TRBV10-2 | CASSDTGLGYTF
TRBV6-1 | CASSERTWTGVADEQFF
TRBV18 | CASSPALAEALPYAYEQYF
TRBV15 | CATSRDRQPQHF
TRBV4-3 | CASSQARGALKETQYF
TRBV5-1 | CASSLGSQETQYF
TRBV6-2/TRBV6-3 | CASSYSGRGGPGYKETQYF
TRBV30 | CALTGLGGQETQYF
TRBV28 | CASSLYRGETQYF
TRBV11-2 | CASSLDPGDYGYTF
TRBV6-5 | CASTTERGRVEAFF
TRBV5-6 | CASSLNPAGKGSYGYTF
TRBV3-1/TRBV3-2 | CASSQKRGGGRAEAFF